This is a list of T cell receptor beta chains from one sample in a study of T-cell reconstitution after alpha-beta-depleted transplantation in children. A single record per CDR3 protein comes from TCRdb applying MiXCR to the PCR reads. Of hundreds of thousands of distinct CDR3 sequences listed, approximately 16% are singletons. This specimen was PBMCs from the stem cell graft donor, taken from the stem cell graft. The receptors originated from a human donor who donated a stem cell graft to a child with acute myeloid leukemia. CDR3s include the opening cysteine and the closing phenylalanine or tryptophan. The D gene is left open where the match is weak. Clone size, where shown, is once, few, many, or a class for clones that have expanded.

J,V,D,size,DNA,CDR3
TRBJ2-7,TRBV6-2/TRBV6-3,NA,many,TGTGCCAGCAGTTTGGCCCTCGAGCAGTACTTC,CASSLALEQYF
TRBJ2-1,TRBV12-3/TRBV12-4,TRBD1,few,TGTGCCAGCAGTCGCCGGGACAGGGCCGATGAGCAGTTCTTC,CASSRRDRADEQFF
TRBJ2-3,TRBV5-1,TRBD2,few,TGCGCCAGCAGCGTACTAGCGGGGGCTCAAGATACGCAGTATTTT,CASSVLAGAQDTQYF
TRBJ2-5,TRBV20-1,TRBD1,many,TGCAGTGCCCCACGTACCGGGACAGGGCGGGAGACCCAGTACTTC,CSAPRTGTGRETQYF
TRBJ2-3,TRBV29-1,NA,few,TGCAGCGTTGAAGCCTCGGGGGCTGGCACAGATACGCAGTATTTT,CSVEASGAGTDTQYF
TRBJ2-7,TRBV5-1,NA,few,TGCGCCAGCAGCTTCCGGGGTGGGACGGCCTCCTACGAGCAGTACTTC,CASSFRGGTASYEQYF
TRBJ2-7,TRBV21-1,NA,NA,TGTGCCAGCAGCGAAGTCGCTTTCCCACCCTCTTGCGAGCAGTACTTC,CASSEVAFPPSCEQYF
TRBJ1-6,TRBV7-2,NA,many,TGTGCCAGCAGCTTAGATTTGTCGGGAGCCGCACCCCTCCACTTT,CASSLDLSGAAPLHF
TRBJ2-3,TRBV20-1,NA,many,TGCAGTGCTAGATCGGGGGCCCCTTTGGATACGCAGTATTTT,CSARSGAPLDTQYF
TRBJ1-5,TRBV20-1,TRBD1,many,TGCAGTGCTCGATCGACAGGGGTTGGCAATCAGCCCCAGCATTTT,CSARSTGVGNQPQHF
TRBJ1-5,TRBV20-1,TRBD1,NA,TGCAGTGCTTCTAAAGGGACAGATAGCAATCAGCCCCAGCATTTT,CSASKGTDSNQPQHF
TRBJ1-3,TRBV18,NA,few,TGTGCCAGCTCACCCCCGTCGGGACCGAAGGGCCCCACTGGAAACACCATATATTTT,CASSPPSGPKGPTGNTIYF
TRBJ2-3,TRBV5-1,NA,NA,TGCGCCAGCAGCTTGGGGGTGGCTACTAGCACAGATACGCAGTATTTT,CASSLGVATSTDTQYF
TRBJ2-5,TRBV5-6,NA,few,TGTGCCAGCAGCAAACAACTAGGCGGCGGAGAGACCCAGTACTTC,CASSKQLGGGETQYF
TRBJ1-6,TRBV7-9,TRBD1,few,TGTGCCAGCAGCTCCGAATGGGGGACAGGGAATTCACCCCTCCACTTT,CASSSEWGTGNSPLHF
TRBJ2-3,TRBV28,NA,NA,TGTGCCAGCAGTTTAAGGGGCGGGCAGCAGTATTTT,CASSLRGGQQYF
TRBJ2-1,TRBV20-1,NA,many,TGCAGTGCTAGAGGGCTAACTAGCTCCTACAATGAGCAGTTCTTC,CSARGLTSSYNEQFF
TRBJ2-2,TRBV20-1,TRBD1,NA,TGCAGTGCTAGGATCCGGGACAGGGGGAACACCGGGGAGCTGTTTTTT,CSARIRDRGNTGELFF
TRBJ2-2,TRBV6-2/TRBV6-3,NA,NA,TGTGCCAGCAGGAGCTACCGGGAGCTGTTTTTT,CASRSYRELFF
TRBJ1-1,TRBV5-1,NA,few,TGCGCCAGCAGGACAGGAAACATGAACACTGAAGCTTTCTTT,CASRTGNMNTEAFF
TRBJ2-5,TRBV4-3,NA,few,TGCGCCAGCAGCCAGATCCTAGCGCCAGGAGAGACCCAGTACTTC,CASSQILAPGETQYF
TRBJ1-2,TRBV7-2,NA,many,TGTGCCAGCAGCTTGGGGGCGGGCTACACCTTC,CASSLGAGYTF
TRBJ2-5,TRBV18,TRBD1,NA,TGTGCCAGCTCACCTACGGACAGGGCTGGAGAGACCCAGTACTTC,CASSPTDRAGETQYF
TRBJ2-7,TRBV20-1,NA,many,TGCAGTGCTAGAGATTGGACAATCTACGAGCAGTACTTC,CSARDWTIYEQYF
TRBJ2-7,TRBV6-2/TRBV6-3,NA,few,TGTGCCAGCAGTCCTGACACAGGGCTATACGACGAGCAGTACTTC,CASSPDTGLYDEQYF
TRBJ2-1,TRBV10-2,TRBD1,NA,TGCGCCAGCAGTATCGACAGGGTTCAGTTCTTC,CASSIDRVQFF
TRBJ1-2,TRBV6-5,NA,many,TGTGCCAGCCGAAATCCCGCCGAGGGCTACGGCTACACCTTC,CASRNPAEGYGYTF
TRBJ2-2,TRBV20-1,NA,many,TGCAGTGCTAGAGATCCCAGGCTGGAGAGGGAGCTGTTTTTT,CSARDPRLERELFF
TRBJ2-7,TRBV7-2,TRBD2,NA,TGTGCCAGCAGATCTAAGGGAGCGGGGGACACCTACGAGCAGTACTTC,CASRSKGAGDTYEQYF
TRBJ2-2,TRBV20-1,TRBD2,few,TGCAGTGTCCGCCCCGGACTAGCGGAGAACACCGGGGAGCTGTTTTTT,CSVRPGLAENTGELFF
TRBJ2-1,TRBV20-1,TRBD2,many,TGCAGTAAGAGCGGGGGGCCGGGGAATGAGCAGTTCTTC,CSKSGGPGNEQFF
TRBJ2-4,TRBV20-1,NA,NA,TGCAGTGCTAATATGGAAGCGGCCAAAAACATTCAGTACTTC,CSANMEAAKNIQYF
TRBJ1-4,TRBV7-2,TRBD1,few,TGTGCCAGCAGCAGAACCGGGACAGTTAATGAAAAACTGTTTTTT,CASSRTGTVNEKLFF
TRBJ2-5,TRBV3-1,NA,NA,TGTGCCAGCAGCCAAGATTTACGGGGCGAGGAGACCCAGTACTTC,CASSQDLRGEETQYF
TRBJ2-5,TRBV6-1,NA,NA,TGTGCCAGCAGTGCCCAAGGGGGTAGGGAGACCCAGTACTTC,CASSAQGGRETQYF
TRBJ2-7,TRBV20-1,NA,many,TGCAGTGCTAGGGGGACCCAGACCTACGAGCAGTACTTC,CSARGTQTYEQYF
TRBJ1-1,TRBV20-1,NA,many,TGCAGTGCTAGAGGGGGGGCGCAGAACACTGAAGCTTTCTTT,CSARGGAQNTEAFF
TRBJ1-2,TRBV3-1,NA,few,TGTGCCAGCAGCCTTACCGGGACACTTAATCGCTATGGCTACACCTTC,CASSLTGTLNRYGYTF
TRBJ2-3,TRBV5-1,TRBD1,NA,TGCGCCAGCAGCTTGTACGGACAGGGGGTCACAGATACGCAGTATTTT,CASSLYGQGVTDTQYF
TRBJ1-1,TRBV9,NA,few,TGTGCCAGCATCGGATCGGGGACTGAAGCTTTCTTT,CASIGSGTEAFF
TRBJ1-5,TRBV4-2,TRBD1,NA,TGTGCCAGCAGCCAATCCGGGACAGGACTCAATCAGCCCCAGCATTTT,CASSQSGTGLNQPQHF
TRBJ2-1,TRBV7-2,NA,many,TGTGCCAGCAGCTTAACTGCATCAGGGAATGAGCAGTTCTTC,CASSLTASGNEQFF
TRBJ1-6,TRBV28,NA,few,TGTGCCAGCAGTTCCTCGGTGGAAAACTATAATTCACCCCTCCACTTT,CASSSSVENYNSPLHF
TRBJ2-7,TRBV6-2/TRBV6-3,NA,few,TGTGCCAGCAGTTACGCCGGGAGCTCCTACGAGCAGTACTTC,CASSYAGSSYEQYF
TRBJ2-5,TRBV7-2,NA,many,TGTGCCAGCACCCCAGGCAGGAGAGCGGAGACCCAGTACTTC,CASTPGRRAETQYF
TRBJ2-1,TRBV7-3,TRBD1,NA,TGTGCCAGCAGCATACAGGGGAAGATGGGCAATGAGCAGTTCTTC,CASSIQGKMGNEQFF
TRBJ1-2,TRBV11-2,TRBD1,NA,TGTGCCAGCAGCCCGGGGGGACAGGGTGTGGGAGGCTACACCTTC,CASSPGGQGVGGYTF
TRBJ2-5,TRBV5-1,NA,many,TGCGCCAGCAGCTTGGGGGGGTTTCAAGAGACCCAGTACTTC,CASSLGGFQETQYF
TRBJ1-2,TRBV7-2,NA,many,TGTGCCAGCAGCTTGGAGGCAGGGTTCCTGCGCTTC,CASSLEAGFLRF
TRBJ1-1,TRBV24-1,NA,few,TGTGCCACCAGTGATTTAAACACTGAAGCTTTCTTT,CATSDLNTEAFF
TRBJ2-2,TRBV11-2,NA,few,TGTGCCAGCAGCTTATTTGTGGGGAACACCGGGGAGCTGTTTTTT,CASSLFVGNTGELFF
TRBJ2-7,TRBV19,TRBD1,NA,TGTGCCAGTAGGGACCTCGGACAGGCGCGCGAGCAGTACTTC,CASRDLGQAREQYF
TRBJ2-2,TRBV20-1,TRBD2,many,TGCAGTGCCGGAACCAGCGGGGGGTCACTTCTAGGCACCGGGGAGCTGTTTTTT,CSAGTSGGSLLGTGELFF
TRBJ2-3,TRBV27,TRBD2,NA,TGTGCCAGCAAGAGGACTAGGGTGACAGATACGCAGTATTTT,CASKRTRVTDTQYF
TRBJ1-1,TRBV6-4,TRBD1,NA,TGTGCCAGCAGTCAGGACCCTGACAGGGGAGGGACTGAAGCTTTCTTT,CASSQDPDRGGTEAFF